This T cell receptor (beta chain) was found in a study of regulatory T cells in long-lasting Graves disease. General study findings and limits: Having few samples may have compromised the accuracy.

This clonotype has ten or more counts. The antigen is unknown. The sample's time point: newly diagnosed GD, antithyroid drugs for less than 3 months. Extracted RNA from PBMCs served as the source of the TCR library. The ends were cut back, 9 bases at V and 7 bases at J, with 14 bases in the middle. The CDR3 has 12 amino acids. Germline V lookup: CDR1 SGHRS, CDR2 YFSETQ. With iRepertoire HTBI primers and Arm-PCR of CDR3 regions, TCR beta libraries were built. One entry per CDR3 protein results from TCRdb running MiXCR on the multiplex PCR reads. The table records over 500,000 distinct CDR3 sequences, roughly 15% of them present only once. A further study also used this sample, focusing on T cells in Graves' hyperthyroidism and ophthalmopathy. As that study records: Clinical symptoms, serum thyroxine, TRAb, thyroid ultrasound and orbital computed tomography established diagnosis.

This clonotype originated in a woman aged 30 to 39 with Graves disease. This material consisted of peripheral blood mononuclear cells (PBMCs), taken at new diagnosis, from a patient treated with antithyroid drugs. This chain links TRBV5-1 with TRBJ2-1, with D possibly called TRBD1 or TRBD2 (6 bases each). The CDR3 protein is CAIRQEGNEQFF. CDR3 coding DNA: TGCGCCATCAGACAGGAGGGTAATGAGCAGTTCTTC.